The sequence of this T cell receptor beta chain was determined in a study of technical replicates of blood from several donors. This CDR3 has 16 amino acids. Trimming cost V 6 bases and J 2 bases, with 20 bases left between them. Per the germline V gene, CDR1 is LNHDA and CDR2 is SQIVND (reference sequence). Here immunoSEQ multiplex PCR was the method, and the copy in TCRdb shows in-frame clones only, minus some. Here the sample spans tens of thousands of clones, about 93% being singletons. This chain uses TRBV19 with TRBJ2-7; D ambiguous. This sequence was found in a human donor in good health. Sequenced sample: T cells isolated from PBMCs. CDR3 amino acids: CASSLTASKTAYEQYF. The CDR3 nucleotides read TGTGCCAGTAGCCTAACAGCTTCCAAAACAGCCTACGAGCAGTACTTC.